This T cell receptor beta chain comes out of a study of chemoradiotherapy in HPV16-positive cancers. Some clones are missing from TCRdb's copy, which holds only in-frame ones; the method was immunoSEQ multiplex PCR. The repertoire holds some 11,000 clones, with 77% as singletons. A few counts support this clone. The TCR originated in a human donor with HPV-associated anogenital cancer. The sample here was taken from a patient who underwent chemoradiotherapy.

CDR3 DNA: TGTGCCAGCAGTTCGACAGGTACCTACGAGCAGTACTTC. This encodes CASSSTGTYEQYF. The V gene is TRBV5-4, the J gene TRBJ2-7; a possible D gene is TRBD1 (6 bases). Germline V gene data show CDR1 as SGHNT and CDR2 as YYREEE (reference sequence). The CDR3 spans 13 residues. V gave up 5 bases and J gave up 2 bases, with 11 bases separating them.